This T cell receptor (beta chain) stems from a study of T-cell reconstitution after alpha-beta-depleted transplantation in children. The authors prepared the TCRbeta library with unique molecular identifiers. TCRdb reanalysed the PCR reads using MiXCR and keeps one entry per CDR3 protein. This table holds roughly 350,000 distinct CDR3 sequences, around a tenth found once. The CDR3 consists of 19 residues. The V gene end was trimmed by 7 bases and the J gene end by 4 bases; junction bases not matched to a gene: 23. This sequence was found in a human donor who donated a stem cell graft to a child with acute lymphoblastic leukemia. The chain links TRBV12-3 or TRBV12-4 to TRBJ2-5; 8 nucleotides match TRBD1. The sample here was PBMCs from the stem cell graft donor, taken from the stem cell graft. CDR3 residues: CASTPTQPSGGARGETQYF. CDR3 bases: TGTGCCAGCACCCCAACTCAACCATCAGGGGGCGCGAGGGGAGAGACCCAGTACTTC.